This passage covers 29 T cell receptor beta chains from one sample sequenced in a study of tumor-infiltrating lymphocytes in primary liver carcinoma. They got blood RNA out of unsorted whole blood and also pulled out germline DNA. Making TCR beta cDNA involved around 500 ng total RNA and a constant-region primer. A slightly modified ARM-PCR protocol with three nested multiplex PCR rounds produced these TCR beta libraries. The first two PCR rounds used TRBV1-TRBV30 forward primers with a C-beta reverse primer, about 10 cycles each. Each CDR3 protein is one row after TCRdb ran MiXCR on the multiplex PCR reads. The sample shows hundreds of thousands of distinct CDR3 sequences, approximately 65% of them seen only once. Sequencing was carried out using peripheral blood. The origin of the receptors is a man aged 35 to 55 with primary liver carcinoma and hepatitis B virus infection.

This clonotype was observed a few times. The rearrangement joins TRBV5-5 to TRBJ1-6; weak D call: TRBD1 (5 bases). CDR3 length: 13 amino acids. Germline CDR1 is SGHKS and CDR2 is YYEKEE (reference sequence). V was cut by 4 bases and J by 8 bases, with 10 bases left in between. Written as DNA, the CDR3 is TGTGCCAGCAGCCGACAGCCCGATTCACCCCTCCACTTT. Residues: CASSRQPDSPLHF.

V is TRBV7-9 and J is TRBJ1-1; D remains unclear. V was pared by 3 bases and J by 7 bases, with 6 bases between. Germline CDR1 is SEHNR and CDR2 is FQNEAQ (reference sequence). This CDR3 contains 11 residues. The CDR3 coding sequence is TGTGCCAGCAGCTTTTCGATTGAAGCTTTCTTT. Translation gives CASSFSIEAFF.

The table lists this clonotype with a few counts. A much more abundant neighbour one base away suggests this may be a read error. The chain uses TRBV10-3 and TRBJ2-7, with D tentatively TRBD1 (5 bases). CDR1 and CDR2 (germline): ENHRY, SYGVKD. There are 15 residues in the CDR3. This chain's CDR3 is CVISDDSHQPYEQYF. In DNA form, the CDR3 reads TGTGTCATCAGTGATGACAGCCATCAACCCTACGAGCAGTACTTC.

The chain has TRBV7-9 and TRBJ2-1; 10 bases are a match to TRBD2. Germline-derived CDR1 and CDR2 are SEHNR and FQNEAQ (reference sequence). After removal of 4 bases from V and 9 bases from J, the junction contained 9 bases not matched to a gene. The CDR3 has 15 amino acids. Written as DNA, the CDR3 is TGTGCCAGCAGCTGGAAAGCGGGAGGGCAAGGTGAGCAGTTCTTC. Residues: CASSWKAGGQGEQFF.

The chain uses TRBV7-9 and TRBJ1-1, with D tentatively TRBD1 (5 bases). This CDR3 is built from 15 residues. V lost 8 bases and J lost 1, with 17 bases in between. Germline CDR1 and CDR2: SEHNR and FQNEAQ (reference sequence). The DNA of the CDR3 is TGTGCCAGCTGGGCCCTCGGAGGGGCGAACACTGAAGCTTTCTTT. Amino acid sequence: CASWALGGANTEAFF. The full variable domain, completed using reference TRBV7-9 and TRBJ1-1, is DTGVSQNPRHKITKRGQNVTFRCDPISEHNRLYWYRQTLGQGPEFLTYFQNEAQLEKSRLLSDRFSAERPKGSFSTLEIQRTEQGDSAMYLCASWALGGANTEAFFGQGTRLTVV.

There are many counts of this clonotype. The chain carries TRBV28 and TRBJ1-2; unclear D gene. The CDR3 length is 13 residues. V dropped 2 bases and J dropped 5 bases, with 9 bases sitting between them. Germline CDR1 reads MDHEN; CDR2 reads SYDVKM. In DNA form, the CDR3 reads TGTGCCAGCAGTTTAAACAGCCTATATGGCTACACCTTC. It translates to CASSLNSLYGYTF.

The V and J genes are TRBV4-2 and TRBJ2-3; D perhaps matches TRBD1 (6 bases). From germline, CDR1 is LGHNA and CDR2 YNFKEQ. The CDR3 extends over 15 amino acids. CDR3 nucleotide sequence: TGTACCAACAGCCCGGTATCAGGGGAGCGGGATACGCAGTATTTT. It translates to CTNSPVSGERDTQYF.

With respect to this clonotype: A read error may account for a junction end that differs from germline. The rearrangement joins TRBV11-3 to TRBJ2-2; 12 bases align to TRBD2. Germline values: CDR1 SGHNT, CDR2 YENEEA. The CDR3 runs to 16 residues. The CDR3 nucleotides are TGCGCCAGCAGCCCCGGACTAGCGGGAACTTCCGGGGAGCTGTTTTTT. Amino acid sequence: CASSPGLAGTSGELFF. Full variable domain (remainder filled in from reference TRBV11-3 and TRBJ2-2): EAGVVQSPRYKIIEKKQPVAFWCNPISGHNTLYWYLQNLGQGPELLIRYENEEAVDDSQLPKDRFSAERLKGVDSTLKIQPAELGDSAVYLCASSPGLAGTSGELFFGEGSRLTVL.

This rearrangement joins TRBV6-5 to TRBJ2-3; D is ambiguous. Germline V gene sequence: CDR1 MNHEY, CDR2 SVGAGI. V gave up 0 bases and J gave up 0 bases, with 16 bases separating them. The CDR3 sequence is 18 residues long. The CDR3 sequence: CASSYSRSSIGSTDTQYF. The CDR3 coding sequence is TGTGCCAGCAGTTACTCTCGGAGTTCCATAGGGAGCACAGATACGCAGTATTTT.

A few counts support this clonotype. CDR3 in amino acids: CASRSGTGGYNEQFF. The DNA of the CDR3 is TGTGCCAGCAGGTCCGGGACAGGGGGCTACAATGAGCAGTTCTTC. The V call is TRBV28, the J call TRBJ2-1; 11 bases agree with TRBD1. J lost 3 bases, V lost 6 bases, and 4 bases had no gene match. The CDR3 extends over 15 amino acids. Germline V gene sequence: CDR1 MDHEN, CDR2 SYDVKM.

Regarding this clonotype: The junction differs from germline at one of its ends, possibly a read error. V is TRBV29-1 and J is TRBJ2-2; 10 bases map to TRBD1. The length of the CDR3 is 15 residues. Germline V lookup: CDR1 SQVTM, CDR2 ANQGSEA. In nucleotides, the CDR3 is TGCAGCATTGTAGGACAGGGGGATCACACAGGGGAGCTGTTTTTT. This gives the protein CSIVGQGDHTGELFF.

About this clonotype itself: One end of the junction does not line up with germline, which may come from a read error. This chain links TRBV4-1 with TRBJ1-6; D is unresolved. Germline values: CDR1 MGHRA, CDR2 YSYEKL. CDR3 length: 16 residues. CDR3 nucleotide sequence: TGCGCCAGCAGCCAAGAAGAGAGCTCCTTTAATTCACCCCTCCACTTT. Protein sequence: CASSQEESSFNSPLHF.

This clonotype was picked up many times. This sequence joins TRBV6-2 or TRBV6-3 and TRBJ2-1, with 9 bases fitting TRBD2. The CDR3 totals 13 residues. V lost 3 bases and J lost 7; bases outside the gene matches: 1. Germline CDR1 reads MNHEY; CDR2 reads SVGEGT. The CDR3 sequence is CASSYSGRNEQFF. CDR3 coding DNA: TGTGCCAGCAGTTATAGCGGGAGAAATGAGCAGTTCTTC.

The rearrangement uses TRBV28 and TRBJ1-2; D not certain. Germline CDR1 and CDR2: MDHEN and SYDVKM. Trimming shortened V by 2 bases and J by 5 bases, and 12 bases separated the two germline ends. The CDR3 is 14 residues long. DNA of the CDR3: TGTGCCAGCAGTTTAGACACCTCGGGGTATGGCTACACCTTC. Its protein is CASSLDTSGYGYTF.

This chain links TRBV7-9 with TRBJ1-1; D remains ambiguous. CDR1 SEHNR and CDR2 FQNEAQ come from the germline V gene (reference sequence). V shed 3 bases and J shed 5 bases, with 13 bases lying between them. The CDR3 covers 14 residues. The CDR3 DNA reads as TGTGCCAGCAGCTTGGAGCGGGGAGAGACTGAAGCTTTCTTT. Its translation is CASSLERGETEAFF.

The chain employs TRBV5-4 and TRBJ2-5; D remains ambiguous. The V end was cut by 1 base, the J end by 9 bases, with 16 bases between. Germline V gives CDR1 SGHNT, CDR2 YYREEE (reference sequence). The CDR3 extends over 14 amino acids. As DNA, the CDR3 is TGTGCCAGCAGCTTGACAGAGAATGGTGAGGCCCAGTACTTC. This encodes CASSLTENGEAQYF. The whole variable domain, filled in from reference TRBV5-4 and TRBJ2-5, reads ETGVTQSPTHLIKTRGQQVTLRCSSQSGHNTVSWYQQALGQGPQFIFQYYREEENGRGNFPPRFSGLQFPNYSSELNVNALELDDSALYLCASSLTENGEAQYFGPGTRLLVL.

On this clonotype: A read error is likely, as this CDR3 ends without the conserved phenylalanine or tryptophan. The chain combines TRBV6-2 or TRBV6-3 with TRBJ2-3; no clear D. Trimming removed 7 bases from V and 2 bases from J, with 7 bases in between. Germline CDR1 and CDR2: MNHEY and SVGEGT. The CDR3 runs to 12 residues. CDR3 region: CASIRVTDTQYL. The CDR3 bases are TGTGCCAGCATCCGGGTCACAGATACGCAGTATCTT.

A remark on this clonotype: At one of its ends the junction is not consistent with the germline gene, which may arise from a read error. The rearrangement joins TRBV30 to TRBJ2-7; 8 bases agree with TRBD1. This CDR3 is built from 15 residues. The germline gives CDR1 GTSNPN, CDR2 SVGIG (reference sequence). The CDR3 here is CAWSAWGRGLNEQYF. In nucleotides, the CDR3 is TGTGCCTGGAGTGCTTGGGGCAGGGGGCTAAACGAGCAATACTTC.

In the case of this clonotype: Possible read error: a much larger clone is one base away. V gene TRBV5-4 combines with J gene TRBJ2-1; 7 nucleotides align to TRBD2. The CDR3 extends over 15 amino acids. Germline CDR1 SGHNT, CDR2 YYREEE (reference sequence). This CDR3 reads CTSSSRGGSLNEQFF. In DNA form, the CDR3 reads TGTACCAGCAGCTCCCGGGGCGGGAGTCTGAATGAGCAGTTCTTC.

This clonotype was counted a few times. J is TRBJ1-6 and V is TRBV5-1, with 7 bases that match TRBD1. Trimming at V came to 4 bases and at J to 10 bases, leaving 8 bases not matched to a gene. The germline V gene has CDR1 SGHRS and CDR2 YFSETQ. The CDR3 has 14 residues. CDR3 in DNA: TGCGCCAGCAGCAGAGACAGGGAGAGCTCACCCCTCCACTTT. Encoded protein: CASSRDRESSPLHF.

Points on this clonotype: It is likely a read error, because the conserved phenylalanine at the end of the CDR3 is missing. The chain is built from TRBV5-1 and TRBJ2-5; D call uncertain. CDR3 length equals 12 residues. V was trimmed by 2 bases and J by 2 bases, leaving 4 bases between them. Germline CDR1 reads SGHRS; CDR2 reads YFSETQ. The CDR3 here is CASSFSQETQYL. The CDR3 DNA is TGCGCCAGCAGCTTCTCTCAAGAGACCCAGTACTTG.

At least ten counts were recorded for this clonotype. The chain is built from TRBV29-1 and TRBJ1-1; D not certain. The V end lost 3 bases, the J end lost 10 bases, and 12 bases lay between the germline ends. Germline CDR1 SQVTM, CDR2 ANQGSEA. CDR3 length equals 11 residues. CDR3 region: CSVDPSPGAFF. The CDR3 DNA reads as TGCAGCGTTGACCCTAGCCCCGGAGCTTTCTTT.

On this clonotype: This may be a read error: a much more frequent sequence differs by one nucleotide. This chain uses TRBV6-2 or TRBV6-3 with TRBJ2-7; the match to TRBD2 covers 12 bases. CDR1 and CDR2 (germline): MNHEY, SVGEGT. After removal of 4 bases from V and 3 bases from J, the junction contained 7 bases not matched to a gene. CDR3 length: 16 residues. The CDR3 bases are TGTGCCAGCAGTTTCCGGACTAGCGGGGTTAACTACGAGCAGTACTTC. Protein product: CASSFRTSGVNYEQYF.

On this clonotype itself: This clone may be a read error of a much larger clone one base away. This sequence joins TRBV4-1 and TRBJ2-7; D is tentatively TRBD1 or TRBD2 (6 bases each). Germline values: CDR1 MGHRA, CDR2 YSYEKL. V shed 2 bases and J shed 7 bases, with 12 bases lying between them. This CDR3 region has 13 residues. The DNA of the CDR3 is TGCGCCAGCAGCCAACAACTAGGGGGGGAGCAGTACTTC. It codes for CASSQQLGGEQYF.

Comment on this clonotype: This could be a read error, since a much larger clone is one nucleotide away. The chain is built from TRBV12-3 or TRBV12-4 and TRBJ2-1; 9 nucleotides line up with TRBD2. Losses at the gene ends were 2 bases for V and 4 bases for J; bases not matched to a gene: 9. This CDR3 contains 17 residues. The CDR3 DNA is TGTGCCAGCAGTTTACCTAGCGGGGATATTGGATACAATGAGCAGTTCTTC. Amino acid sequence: CASSLPSGDIGYNEQFF.

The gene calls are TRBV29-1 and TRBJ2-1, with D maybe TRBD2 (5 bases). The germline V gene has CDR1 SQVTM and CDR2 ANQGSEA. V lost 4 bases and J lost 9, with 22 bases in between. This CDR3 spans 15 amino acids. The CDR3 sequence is CSVVPLVELGSEQFF. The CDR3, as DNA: TGCAGCGTTGTCCCACTTGTGGAATTGGGGAGTGAGCAGTTCTTC.

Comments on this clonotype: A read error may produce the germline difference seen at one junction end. CDR3 DNA: TGCACCAGCAGTATCGGGACACCCGATGAGCAGTTCTTC. Protein: CTSSIGTPDEQFF. V usage is TRBV5-1 and J usage is TRBJ2-1; a weak D match, TRBD1 (6 bases). Per germline, CDR1 SGHRS and CDR2 YFSETQ. This CDR3 has 13 amino acids.

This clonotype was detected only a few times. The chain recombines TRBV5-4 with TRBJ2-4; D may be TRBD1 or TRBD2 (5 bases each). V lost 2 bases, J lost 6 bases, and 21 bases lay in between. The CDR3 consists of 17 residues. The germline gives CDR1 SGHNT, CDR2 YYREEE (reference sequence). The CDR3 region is CASSFGSGLDGGNIQYF. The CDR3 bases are TGTGCCAGCAGCTTCGGCTCGGGGCTAGATGGAGGAAACATTCAGTACTTC.

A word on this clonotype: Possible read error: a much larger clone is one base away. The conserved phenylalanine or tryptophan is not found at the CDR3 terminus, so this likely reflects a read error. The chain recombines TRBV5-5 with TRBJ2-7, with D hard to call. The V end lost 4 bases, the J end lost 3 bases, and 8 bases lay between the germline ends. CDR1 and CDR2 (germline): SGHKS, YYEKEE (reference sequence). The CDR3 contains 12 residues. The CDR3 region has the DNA TGTGCCAGCAGCGGTGGCGTCTACGAGCAGTACTTG. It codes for CASSGGVYEQYL.